Each of the 14 T cell receptor beta chains below was sequenced from the same sample in a study of identical twins. TCRdb re-called the 5' RACE reads through MiXCR, storing one row per CDR3 protein. The sample records around 340,000 distinct CDR3 sequences, about 9% being singletons. The sequenced material came from naive T cells sorted from blood. The receptor source for this set is a woman aged 45-65 years in good health.

This clonotype was counted only a few times. The chain employs TRBV11-3 and TRBJ2-6, with 8 bases lining up with TRBD2. This CDR3 region has 21 residues. With V trimmed by 5 bases and J by 0 bases, 18 bases remained unmatched. CDR1 SGHNT and CDR2 YENEEA come from the germline V gene. Written as DNA, the CDR3 is TGTGCCAGCAGCACTCGCCGGGGCAGCGGGAGTCACCTCTCTGGGGCCAACGTCCTGACTTTC. Residues: CASSTRRGSGSHLSGANVLTF.

In this sample, this clonotype turned up many times. The gene calls are TRBV12-3 or TRBV12-4 and TRBJ2-3, with D perhaps TRBD1 or TRBD2 (5 bases each). The CDR3 length is 14 residues. The V and J ends lost 8 bases and 5 bases respectively, with 17 bases between them. For the CDR3, the DNA is TGTGCCAGCGGTTGGGTTGGGGGTGAAGATACGCAGTATTTT. It yields the protein CASGWVGGEDTQYF.

This clonotype has a handful of counts. The rearrangement uses TRBV5-1 and TRBJ1-1; a weak D match, TRBD1 (5 bases). Germline CDR1 and CDR2: SGHRS and YFSETQ. The CDR3 contains 15 residues. V lost 0 bases and J lost 4, with 13 bases in between. CDR3 residues: CASSLARDGLTEAFF. The CDR3, as DNA: TGCGCCAGCAGCTTGGCCCGGGACGGTCTCACTGAAGCTTTCTTT. Complete variable domain (other parts from reference TRBV5-1 and TRBJ1-1): KAGVTQTPRYLIKTRGQQVTLSCSPISGHRSVSWYQQTPGQGLQFLFEYFSETQRNKGNFPGRFSGRQFSNSRSEMNVSTLELGDSALYLCASSLARDGLTEAFFGQGTRLTVV.

The sample holds a few counts of this clonotype. The chain combines TRBV6-1 with TRBJ2-2; weak D call: TRBD2 (5 bases). Trimming removed 2 bases from V and 0 bases from J, with 16 bases in between. The V gene's germline CDR1 is MNHNS and CDR2 SASEGT. This CDR3 spans 18 amino acids. This CDR3 is CASSEKVVKAANTGELFF. The CDR3 region has the DNA TGTGCCAGCAGTGAAAAGGTTGTAAAAGCGGCGAACACCGGGGAGCTGTTTTTT.

The V call is TRBV12-3 or TRBV12-4, the J call TRBJ2-7; perhaps D is TRBD1 or TRBD2 (6 bases each). V gave up 4 bases and J gave up 3 bases, with 13 bases separating them. The CDR3 has 14 residues. The CDR3: CASSSYGGSYEQYF. In DNA form, the CDR3 reads TGTGCCAGCAGTTCCTACGGGGGCAGCTACGAGCAGTACTTC.

This clonotype was detected only a few times. The gene calls are TRBV7-9 and TRBJ1-4, with D hard to call. Germline CDR1 and CDR2: SEHNR and FQNEAQ (reference sequence). The V and J ends lost 4 bases and 0 bases respectively, with 12 bases between them. This CDR3 comprises 16 residues. CDR3 sequence: CASSSHPPATNEKLFF. The CDR3 coding sequence is TGTGCCAGCAGCTCCCATCCCCCCGCAACTAATGAAAAACTGTTTTTT.

This clonotype was counted only a few times. The chain couples TRBV6-1 to TRBJ1-6, with unresolved D. This CDR3 has 15 residues. Trimming removed 2 bases at V and 5 bases at J, with 10 bases between. The germline CDR1 and CDR2 sequences are MNHNS and SASEGT. This chain's CDR3 is CASSEYRPDNSPLHF. DNA of the CDR3: TGTGCCAGCAGTGAATATCGGCCGGATAATTCACCCCTCCACTTT.

The sample holds many counts of this clonotype. The chain carries TRBV10-1 and TRBJ2-7, with a possible D match to TRBD2 (5 bases). Germline CDR1 and CDR2: WNHNN and SYGVQD (reference sequence). The CDR3 runs 15 residues. Trimming pared 0 bases from V and 6 bases from J, leaving 15 bases between. For the CDR3, the DNA is TGCGCCAGCAGTGAGTCAGGGTCGCGGGCCGGCGAGCAGTACTTC. Its translation is CASSESGSRAGEQYF.

The chain joins TRBV20-1 to TRBJ2-3, with D possibly TRBD1 on 5 matching bases. Between the trimmed V and J ends, which lost 4 bases and 3 bases, there was a span of 11 bases. CDR1 and CDR2 (germline): DFQATT, SNEGSKA (reference sequence). The CDR3 sequence is 13 residues long. The CDR3 DNA is TGCAGTGCTACCACACGACAGACAGATACGCAGTATTTT. It specifies CSATTRQTDTQYF.

Notes on this clonotype: The junction does not match germline at one end; this may be a read error. Here the CDR3 reads CASLPRSSGNTIYF. The CDR3 region has the DNA TGTGCCAGCTTACCAAGGTCCTCTGGAAACACCATATATTTT. The chain employs TRBV18 and TRBJ1-3; unclear D gene. The CDR3 consists of 14 residues. The germline CDR1 and CDR2 sequences are KGHSH and LQKENI.

This rearrangement joins TRBV6-1 to TRBJ2-7, with D tentatively TRBD2 (6 bases). Germline values: CDR1 MNHNS, CDR2 SASEGT. The CDR3 covers 15 residues. Between the trimmed V and J ends, which lost 4 bases and 0 bases, there was a span of 13 bases. The CDR3 is CASSGSGQSSYEQYV. DNA for the CDR3: TGTGCCAGCAGTGGAAGCGGGCAGAGCTCCTACGAGCAGTACGTC.

In its sample, this clonotype was seen many times. The chain joins TRBV5-1 to TRBJ2-3, with D perhaps matching TRBD1 (6 bases). In germline, CDR1 is SGHRS, CDR2 YFSETQ. V lost 0 bases to trimming and J lost 2 bases, with 13 bases between them. The CDR3 runs 16 residues. In DNA form, the CDR3 reads TGCGCCAGCAGCTTGGGGGGGCCCTCCAACACAGATACGCAGTATTTT. Protein product: CASSLGGPSNTDTQYF.

A few counts support this clonotype. The chain uses TRBV12-3 or TRBV12-4 and TRBJ2-7, with D unresolved. This CDR3 is built from 14 residues. The ends were cut back, 6 bases at V and 0 bases at J, with 12 bases in the middle. CDR3 nucleotides: TGTGCCAGCAGCCCACGACATGACTCCTACGAGCAGTACTTC. Translation: CASSPRHDSYEQYF.

This clonotype has ten or more counts. This rearrangement joins TRBV2 to TRBJ1-5, with D possibly being TRBD1 (5 bases). The CDR3 totals 14 residues. Germline CDR1 is SNHLY and CDR2 is FYNNEI. V lost 3 bases, J lost 6 bases, and 12 bases lay in between. CDR3 DNA sequence: TGTGCCAGCAGTGAGGGCAGGGCCGCTCAGCCCCAGCATTTT. Translated: CASSEGRAAQPQHF.